One sample yielded the 30 T cell receptor beta chains listed below, sequenced in a study of radiotherapy plus CTLA-4 blockade in lung cancer. Profiled with immunoSEQ multiplex PCR; TCRdb holds only in-frame clones, not every one. The sample lists fewer than 100,000 clones; about 79% were seen once. The sample in question was peripheral blood, obtained from a patient treated with radiotherapy plus ipilimumab. The receptors here all came from a human donor with non-small cell lung cancer whose response to radiotherapy plus ipilimumab could not be evaluated. Some clones in this sample may be carry-over from other donors' samples.

This clone occurred once. The chain's CDR3 is CASSSPGQGARSPLHF. CDR3 DNA: TGTGCCAGCAGTTCGCCGGGACAGGGGGCAAGGTCACCCCTCCACTTT. The rearrangement links TRBV28 to TRBJ1-6, with 12 bases lining up with TRBD1. V shed 4 bases, J shed 10 bases, and the junction held 8 bases outside the gene matches. The CDR3 runs to 16 residues. Germline V lookup: CDR1 MDHEN, CDR2 SYDVKM.

The chain links TRBV27 to TRBJ1-6; D unresolved. The CDR3 length is 13 residues. V shed 4 bases and J shed 10 bases, with 11 bases lying between them. Germline V gene data show CDR1 as MNHEY and CDR2 as SMNVEV (reference sequence). CDR3 sequence reads: CASSSQAESPLHF. CDR3 sequence (DNA): TGTGCCAGCAGTTCCCAGGCCGAATCACCCCTCCACTTT.

The chain has TRBV15 and TRBJ1-6; no reliable D call. This CDR3 is 14 amino acids long. V was clipped by 3 bases and J by 7 bases, with 10 bases between them. Germline lookup yields CDR1 LNHNV and CDR2 YYDKDF (reference sequence). The CDR3 DNA sequence: TGTGCCACCAGCAGTTATCTGAGGAATTCACCCCTCCACTTT. This sequence encodes CATSSYLRNSPLHF.

This clone has a single count. The chain uses TRBV29-1 and TRBJ2-3; D not resolved. The CDR3 extends over 11 amino acids. Germline loops: CDR1 SQVTM, CDR2 ANQGSEA. V was pared by 7 bases and J by 1 base, with 6 bases between. The CDR3 sequence is CSATRTDTQYF. CDR3 DNA: TGCAGCGCGACTCGCACAGATACGCAGTATTTT.

V gene TRBV14 combines with J gene TRBJ1-1, with 7 bases lining up with TRBD1. Germline V gene lookup returns CDR1 SGHDN and CDR2 FVKESK. The CDR3 is 12 residues long. J lost 11 bases, V lost 4 bases, and 7 bases had no gene match. The DNA of the CDR3 is TGTGCCAGCAGCCCTCAGGGGGGCGGCGCTTTCTTT. Translating gives CASSPQGGGAFF.

This clone was seen only a few times. The V gene is TRBV18, the J gene TRBJ1-5; D might be TRBD1 (5 bases). Trimming took 3 bases from V and 5 from J, leaving 11 bases between them. The CDR3 has 14 amino acids. In germline, CDR1 is KGHSH, CDR2 LQKENI. CDR3 sequence reads: CASSPQGRDQPQHF. The CDR3 coding sequence is TGTGCCAGCTCACCGCAGGGTCGGGATCAGCCCCAGCATTTT.

This clone appeared a few times. The chain recombines TRBV6-1 with TRBJ2-2; 8 nucleotides align to TRBD2. V gave up 2 bases and J gave up 4 bases; unmatched junction bases: 6. Germline-derived CDR1 and CDR2 are MNHNS and SASEGT. CDR3 length: 16 amino acids. The chain's CDR3 is CASSELGGLATGELFF. The CDR3 coding sequence is TGTGCCAGCAGTGAACTAGGAGGACTAGCCACCGGGGAGCTGTTTTTT.

V usage is TRBV7-2 and J usage is TRBJ2-1; no definite D call. The CDR3 extends over 13 amino acids. Germline values: CDR1 SGHTA, CDR2 FQGNSA. V gave up 1 base and J gave up 9 bases, with 10 bases separating them. The CDR3 coding sequence is TGTGCCAGCAGCTTAGGGTTAGCCGGTGAGCAGTTCTTC. Protein product: CASSLGLAGEQFF.

The chain recombines TRBV6-1 with TRBJ2-5; TRBD1 matches at 7 bases. Trimming removed 4 bases from V and 4 bases from J; junction bases left unmatched: 9. The CDR3 totals 15 residues. Germline lookup yields CDR1 MNHNS and CDR2 SASEGT. The CDR3 DNA follows: TGTGCCAGCAGTGGGGTCTACAGGGGCCCAGAGACCCAGTACTTC. This gives the protein CASSGVYRGPETQYF.

The chain couples TRBV7-9 to TRBJ1-1; weak D call: TRBD1 (5 bases). CDR3 length equals 15 residues. V shed 8 bases and J shed 3 bases, with 19 bases lying between them. In germline, CDR1 is SEHNR, CDR2 FQNEAQ (reference sequence). The CDR3 spells CASSLSGGLDTEAFF. The CDR3 bases are TGTGCCAGCTCCCTTTCCGGGGGATTGGACACTGAAGCTTTCTTT.

The chain employs TRBV2 and TRBJ2-7; the match to TRBD1 covers 7 bases. The germline V gene encodes CDR1 SNHLY and CDR2 FYNNEI. The CDR3 has 13 residues. V dropped 3 bases and J dropped 3; count of bases not matched to a gene: 2. The DNA of the CDR3 is TGTGCCAGCAGTGAGGGGGACAGCTACGAGCAGTACTTC. Protein sequence: CASSEGDSYEQYF.

The chain employs TRBV10-3 and TRBJ2-3; 7 positions agree with TRBD2. CDR1 and CDR2 from the germline V gene are ENHRY and SYGVKD. V was clipped by 7 bases and J by 8 bases; unmatched bases: 9. The CDR3 has 13 amino acids. CDR3 coding DNA: TGTGCCATCAAGGGAGGGGAGAGGGGTACGCAGTATTTT. Translated, it gives CAIKGGERGTQYF.

The V call is TRBV6-5, the J call TRBJ1-2, with 9 bases lining up with TRBD1. V was pared by 6 bases and J by 11 bases, with 10 bases of the junction left unmatched. Germline CDR1 MNHEY, CDR2 SVGAGI. The CDR3 runs 13 residues. CDR3 DNA: TGTGCCAGCAGAAGATCCGGGACAGGGCGGTACACCTTC. Translation gives CASRRSGTGRYTF.

The chain has TRBV7-9 and TRBJ2-7, with D possibly being TRBD1 (5 bases). This CDR3 spans 14 amino acids. Trimming stripped 0 bases from V and 7 bases from J, with 13 bases between. Per germline, CDR1 SEHNR and CDR2 FQNEAQ (reference sequence). CDR3 sequence reads: CASSLALKGVEQYF. The CDR3 DNA is TGTGCCAGCAGCTTAGCGCTTAAAGGGGTTGAGCAGTACTTC. Variable domain in full (rest from reference TRBV7-9 and TRBJ2-7): DTGVSQNPRHKITKRGQNVTFRCDPISEHNRLYWYRQTLGQGPEFLTYFQNEAQLEKSRLLSDRFSAERPKGSFSTLEIQRTEQGDSAMYLCASSLALKGVEQYFGPGTRLTVT.

Only one count was recorded for this clone. The gene calls are TRBV6-5 and TRBJ2-5; 13 bases line up with TRBD2. The tail of the sequence fits TRBJ2-7 better, so the J call may be wrong. Germline-derived CDR1 and CDR2 are MNHEY and SVGAGI. The CDR3 spans 15 residues. DNA for the CDR3: TGTGCCAGCAGACTAGCGGGAGGGGACTTCTACGAGCAGTACTTC. It codes for CASRLAGGDFYEQYF.

The chain combines TRBV5-1 with TRBJ2-1, with a possible D match to TRBD1 (6 bases). The CDR3 is 13 residues long. Germline CDR1 and CDR2: SGHRS and YFSETQ. The germline V and J ends were trimmed by 5 bases and 3 bases, with 9 bases remaining between them. This chain's CDR3 is CASRDSSYNEQFF. The CDR3 nucleotides read TGCGCCAGCAGGGACAGTAGCTACAATGAGCAGTTCTTC. The whole variable domain, remainder taken from reference TRBV5-1 and TRBJ2-1, is KAGVTQTPRYLIKTRGQQVTLSCSPISGHRSVSWYQQTPGQGLQFLFEYFSETQRNKGNFPGRFSGRQFSNSRSEMNVSTLELGDSALYLCASRDSSYNEQFFGPGTRLTVL.

V is TRBV6-1 and J is TRBJ2-3, with a weak D call TRBD1 (6 bases). From germline, CDR1 is MNHNS and CDR2 SASEGT. The CDR3 is made up of 16 amino acids. The V end lost 1 base, the J end lost 4 bases, and 15 bases lay between the germline ends. In DNA form, the CDR3 reads TGTGCCAGCAGTGAAGGATGGCAGGGGCGTGCAGATACGCAGTATTTT. The encoded protein is CASSEGWQGRADTQYF.

The V call is TRBV27, the J call TRBJ1-2, with a weak D call TRBD1 (6 bases). With 2 bases removed from V and 3 bases from J, the gap between germline ends came to 13 bases. Per the germline V gene, CDR1 is MNHEY and CDR2 is SMNVEV (reference sequence). The CDR3 contains 15 residues. In DNA, the CDR3 is TGTGCCAGCAGTTTAACTTGGACAGACTACTATGGCTACACCTTC. This sequence encodes CASSLTWTDYYGYTF.

The chain couples TRBV5-4 to TRBJ1-4, with D unclear. Trimming removed 0 bases from V and 4 bases from J, with 7 bases in between. Germline assignment: CDR1 SGHNT and CDR2 YYREEE (reference sequence). The CDR3 runs to 14 residues. The CDR3 nucleotides read TGTGCCAGCAGCTTGGCAGGAAATAATGAAAAACTGTTTTTT. This gives the protein CASSLAGNNEKLFF.

The rearrangement uses TRBV19 and TRBJ2-7; D may be TRBD2 (6 bases). Deletions cut 11 bases from V and 0 bases from J, with 17 bases between. The CDR3 is 14 amino acids. Germline V lookup: CDR1 LNHDA, CDR2 SQIVND (reference sequence). Here the CDR3 reads CASRGRPSSYEQYF. In nucleotides, the CDR3 is TGTGCCTCCCGAGGGAGGCCGAGCTCCTACGAGCAGTACTTC.

The rearrangement joins TRBV7-6 to TRBJ2-6, with D possibly matching TRBD1 (5 bases). This CDR3 has 17 amino acids. The ends were cut back, 2 bases at V and 0 bases at J, with 11 bases in the middle. Germline V gene data show CDR1 as SGHVS and CDR2 as FNYEAQ. The CDR3 nucleotides read TGTGCCAGCAGCTTAAGGTACAGGCGCTCTGGGGCCAACGTCCTGACTTTC. It yields the protein CASSLRYRRSGANVLTF.

The gene calls are TRBV27 and TRBJ1-6, with D perhaps matching TRBD1 (6 bases). Trimming took off 4 bases at V and 12 bases at J, with 19 bases between the two ends. Germline-derived CDR1 and CDR2 are MNHEY and SMNVEV (reference sequence). The CDR3 spans 15 residues. In DNA, the CDR3 is TGTGCCAGCAGTTCCCCCCTGGGGACAAGGGGACCCCTCCACTTT. Protein: CASSSPLGTRGPLHF.

This chain links TRBV28 with TRBJ1-5; 7 bases fit TRBD1. The J segment lost 7 bases and the V segment lost 3 bases, leaving 6 bases of the junction unmatched. The CDR3 runs to 14 residues. CDR1 is MDHEN and CDR2 is SYDVKM in the germline V gene. CDR3 bases: TGTGCCAGCAGTTTTAAGGGGGCGTTGCAGCCCCAGCATTTT. The encoded protein is CASSFKGALQPQHF.

This chain connects TRBV2 to TRBJ1-6; 7 nucleotides agree with TRBD1. The CDR3 extends over 13 amino acids. With 7 bases clipped from V and 10 bases from J, the junction kept 7 bases outside the gene matches. Germline-derived CDR1 and CDR2 are SNHLY and FYNNEI. CDR3 nucleotides: TGTGCCAGCAATGACAGGGCAGGGTCACCCCTCCACTTT. This sequence encodes CASNDRAGSPLHF.

The rearrangement links TRBV10-3 to TRBJ2-5, with TRBD1 identical over 7 bases. The V and J ends lost 8 bases and 4 bases, in that order; junction bases with no gene match: 13. The CDR3 has 15 residues. The germline V gene has CDR1 ENHRY and CDR2 SYGVKD. CDR3 DNA sequence: TGTGCCATCGCCCTGACAGGGTCACCCCTAGAGACCCAGTACTTC. Translation: CAIALTGSPLETQYF.

The chain couples TRBV5-1 to TRBJ2-2; 8 bases map to TRBD1. After removal of 0 bases from V and 2 bases from J, the junction contained 3 bases not matched to a gene. The V gene's germline CDR1 is SGHRS and CDR2 YFSETQ. CDR3 length equals 16 residues. In DNA form, the CDR3 reads TGCGCCAGCAGCTTGGCCACAGGGGGAAACACCGGGGAGCTGTTTTTT. Protein sequence: CASSLATGGNTGELFF.

The chain joins TRBV5-1 to TRBJ2-1, with 10 nucleotides matching TRBD1. CDR1 is SGHRS and CDR2 is YFSETQ in the germline V gene. The CDR3 runs to 14 residues. The V gene end was trimmed by 7 bases and the J gene end by 9 bases; junction bases not matched to a gene: 10. CDR3 protein: CASYPRDRGSEQFF. The CDR3 DNA reads TGCGCCAGCTACCCCCGGGACAGGGGATCTGAGCAGTTCTTC.

The chain carries TRBV6-5 and TRBJ2-3; TRBD2 agrees at 12 bases. J gave up 3 bases and V 4 bases, and 5 bases lay outside the gene matches. In germline, CDR1 is MNHEY, CDR2 SVGAGI. The CDR3 loop spans 16 amino acids. CDR3 bases: TGTGCCAGCAGTTCCGGACTAGCGGGGCCTACAGATACGCAGTATTTT. Translated: CASSSGLAGPTDTQYF.

This chain connects TRBV7-9 to TRBJ2-7; D unclear. The CDR3 is made up of 13 amino acids. V lost 4 bases and J lost 1, with 8 bases in between. Germline V CDR1 and CDR2: SEHNR, FQNEAQ (reference sequence). CDR3 nucleotides: TGTGCCAGCAGCTCTCCGCTATCCTACGAGCAGTACTTC. Its translation: CASSSPLSYEQYF.

The gene calls are TRBV6-1 and TRBJ1-1, with 7 positions matching TRBD1. Germline values: CDR1 MNHNS, CDR2 SASEGT. V dropped 0 bases and J dropped 0; count of bases not matched to a gene: 4. The CDR3 consists of 16 residues. The CDR3 spells CASSEATGQLNTEAFF. Written as DNA, the CDR3 is TGTGCCAGCAGTGAAGCGACAGGGCAGTTGAACACTGAAGCTTTCTTT.